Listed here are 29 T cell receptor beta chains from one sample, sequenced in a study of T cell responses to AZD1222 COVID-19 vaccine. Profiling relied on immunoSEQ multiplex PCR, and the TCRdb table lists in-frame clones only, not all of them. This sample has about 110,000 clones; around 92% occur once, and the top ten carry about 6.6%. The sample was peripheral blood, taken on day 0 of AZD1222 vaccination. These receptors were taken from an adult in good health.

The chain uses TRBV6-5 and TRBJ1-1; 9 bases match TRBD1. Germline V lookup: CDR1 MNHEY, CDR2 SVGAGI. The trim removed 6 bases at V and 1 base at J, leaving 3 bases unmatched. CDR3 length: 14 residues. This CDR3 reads CASRRTGENTEAFF. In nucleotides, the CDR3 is TGTGCCAGCAGGAGGACAGGGGAGAACACTGAAGCTTTCTTT.

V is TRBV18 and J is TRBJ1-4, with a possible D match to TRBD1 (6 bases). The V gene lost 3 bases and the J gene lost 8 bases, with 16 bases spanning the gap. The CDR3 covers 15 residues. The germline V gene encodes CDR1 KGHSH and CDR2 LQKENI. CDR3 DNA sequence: TGTGCCAGCTCACCCCCCGGGGGGCCTAGGGAAAAACTGTTTTTT. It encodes CASSPPGGPREKLFF. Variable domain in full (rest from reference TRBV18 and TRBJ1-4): NAGVMQNPRHLVRRRGQEARLRCSPMKGHSHVYWYRQLPEEGLKFMVYLQKENIIDESGMPKERFSAEFPKEGPSILRIQQVVRGDSAAYFCASSPPGGPREKLFFGSGTQLSVL.

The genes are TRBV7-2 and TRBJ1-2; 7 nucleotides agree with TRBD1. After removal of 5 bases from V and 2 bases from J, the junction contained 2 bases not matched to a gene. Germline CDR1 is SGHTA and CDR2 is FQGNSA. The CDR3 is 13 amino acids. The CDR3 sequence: CASSPQGNYGYTF. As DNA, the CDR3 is TGTGCCAGCAGCCCACAGGGGAACTATGGCTACACCTTC. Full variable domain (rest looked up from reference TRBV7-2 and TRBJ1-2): GAGVSQSPSNKVTEKGKDVELRCDPISGHTALYWYRQSLGQGLEFLIYFQGNSAPDKSGLPSDRFSAERTGGSVSTLTIQRTQQEDSAVYLCASSPQGNYGYTFGSGTRLTVV.

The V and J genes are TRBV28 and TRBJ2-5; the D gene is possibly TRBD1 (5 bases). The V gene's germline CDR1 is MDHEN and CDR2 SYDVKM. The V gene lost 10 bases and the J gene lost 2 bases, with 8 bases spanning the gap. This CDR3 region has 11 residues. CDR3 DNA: TGTGCCATTCACAGGCAAGAGACCCAGTACTTC. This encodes CAIHRQETQYF. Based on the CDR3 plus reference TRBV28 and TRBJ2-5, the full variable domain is DVKVTQSSRYLVKRTGEKVFLECVQDMDHENMFWYRQDPGLGLRLIYFSYDVKMKEKGDIPEGYSVSREKKERFSLILESASTNQTSMYLCAIHRQETQYFGPGTRLLVL.

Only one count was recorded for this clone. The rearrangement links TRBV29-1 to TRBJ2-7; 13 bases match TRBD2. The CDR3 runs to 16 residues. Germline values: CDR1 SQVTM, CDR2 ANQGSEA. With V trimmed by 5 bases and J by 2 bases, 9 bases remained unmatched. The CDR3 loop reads CSVTGTSGKSPYEQYF. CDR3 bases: TGCAGCGTTACCGGGACTAGCGGGAAGAGCCCCTACGAGCAGTACTTC.

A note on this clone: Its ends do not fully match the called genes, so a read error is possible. In DNA, the CDR3 is TGTGCCAGCAGACCTGGGGGGGCTGGGAACACCATATATTTT. Translating gives CASRPGGAGNTIYF. The chain uses TRBV6-6 and TRBJ1-3; possible D gene TRBD1, 6 bases. The length of the CDR3 is 14 residues. In germline, CDR1 is MNHNY, CDR2 SVGAGI (reference sequence).

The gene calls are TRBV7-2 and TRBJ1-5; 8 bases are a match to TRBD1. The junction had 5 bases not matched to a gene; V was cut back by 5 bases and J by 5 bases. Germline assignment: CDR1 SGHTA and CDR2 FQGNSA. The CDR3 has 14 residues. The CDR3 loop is CASSTDREDQPQHF. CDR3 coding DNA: TGTGCCAGCAGCACGGACAGGGAAGATCAGCCCCAGCATTTT. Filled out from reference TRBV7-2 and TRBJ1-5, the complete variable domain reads GAGVSQSPSNKVTEKGKDVELRCDPISGHTALYWYRQSLGQGLEFLIYFQGNSAPDKSGLPSDRFSAERTGGSVSTLTIQRTQQEDSAVYLCASSTDREDQPQHFGDGTRLSIL.

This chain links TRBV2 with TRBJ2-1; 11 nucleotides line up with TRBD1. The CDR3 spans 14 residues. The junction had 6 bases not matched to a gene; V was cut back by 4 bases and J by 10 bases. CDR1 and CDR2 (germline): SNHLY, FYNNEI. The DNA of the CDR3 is TGTGCCAGCAGTGCGGGGACAGGGGGAAGAGAGCAGTTCTTC. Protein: CASSAGTGGREQFF.

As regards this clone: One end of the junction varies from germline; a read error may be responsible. The CDR3 loop is CASSSQAGSGEHFF. The CDR3 bases are TGTGCCAGCAGCTCACAGGCGGGTTCGGGCGAGCATTTCTTC. J is TRBJ2-1 and V is TRBV7-3; perhaps D is TRBD1 or TRBD2 (5 bases each). There are 14 residues in the CDR3. Germline loops: CDR1 SGHTA, CDR2 FQGTGA.

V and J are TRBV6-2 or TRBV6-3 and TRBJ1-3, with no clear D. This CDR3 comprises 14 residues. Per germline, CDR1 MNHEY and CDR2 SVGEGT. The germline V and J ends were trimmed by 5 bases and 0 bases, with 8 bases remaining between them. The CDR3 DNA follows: TGTGCCAGCAGTCCGGGCCACTCTGGAAACACCATATATTTT. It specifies CASSPGHSGNTIYF.

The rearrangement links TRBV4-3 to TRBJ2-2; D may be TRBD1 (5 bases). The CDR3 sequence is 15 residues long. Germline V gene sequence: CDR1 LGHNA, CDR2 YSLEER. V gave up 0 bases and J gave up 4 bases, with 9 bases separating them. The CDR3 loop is CASSQDGRATGELFF. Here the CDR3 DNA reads TGCGCCAGCAGCCAAGATGGCAGGGCCACCGGGGAGCTGTTTTTT.

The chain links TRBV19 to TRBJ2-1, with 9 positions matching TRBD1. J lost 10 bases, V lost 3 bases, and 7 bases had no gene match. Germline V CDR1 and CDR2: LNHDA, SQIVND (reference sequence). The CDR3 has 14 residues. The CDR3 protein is CASSIPGQGGEQFF. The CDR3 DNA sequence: TGTGCCAGTAGTATCCCGGGACAGGGTGGAGAGCAGTTCTTC.

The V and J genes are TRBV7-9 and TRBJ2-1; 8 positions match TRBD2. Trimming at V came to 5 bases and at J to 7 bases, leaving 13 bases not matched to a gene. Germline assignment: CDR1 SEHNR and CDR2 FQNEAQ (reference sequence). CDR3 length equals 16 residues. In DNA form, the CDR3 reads TGTGCCAGCAGCCCGCCAGCCGGGACTAGGTTTAATGAGCAGTTCTTC. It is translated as CASSPPAGTRFNEQFF.

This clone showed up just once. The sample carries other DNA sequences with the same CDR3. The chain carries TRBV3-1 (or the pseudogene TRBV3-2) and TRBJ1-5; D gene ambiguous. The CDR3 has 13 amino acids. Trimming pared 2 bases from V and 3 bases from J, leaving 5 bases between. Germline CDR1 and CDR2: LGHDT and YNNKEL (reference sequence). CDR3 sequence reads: CASSQNTNQPQHF. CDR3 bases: TGTGCCAGCAGCCAAAACACCAATCAGCCCCAGCATTTT.

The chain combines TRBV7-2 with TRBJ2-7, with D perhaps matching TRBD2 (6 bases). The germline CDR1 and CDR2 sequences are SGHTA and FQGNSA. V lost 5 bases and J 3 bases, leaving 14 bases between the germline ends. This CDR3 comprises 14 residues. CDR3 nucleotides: TGTGCCAGCAGCCCAGTGACTAGTAACTACGAGCAGTACTTC. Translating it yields CASSPVTSNYEQYF.

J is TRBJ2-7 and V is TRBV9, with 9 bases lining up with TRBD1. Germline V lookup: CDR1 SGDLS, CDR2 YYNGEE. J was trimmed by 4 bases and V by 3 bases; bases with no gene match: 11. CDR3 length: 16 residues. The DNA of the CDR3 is TGTGCCAGCAGCGCCGCGGACGGGACAGGGTGGTACGAGCAGTACTTC. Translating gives CASSAADGTGWYEQYF.

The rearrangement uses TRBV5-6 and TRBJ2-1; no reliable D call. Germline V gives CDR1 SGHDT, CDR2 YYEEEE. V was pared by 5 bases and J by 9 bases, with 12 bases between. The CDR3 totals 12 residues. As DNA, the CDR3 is TGTGCCAGCAGACTGGACGTAGGTGAGCAGTTCTTC. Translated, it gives CASRLDVGEQFF.

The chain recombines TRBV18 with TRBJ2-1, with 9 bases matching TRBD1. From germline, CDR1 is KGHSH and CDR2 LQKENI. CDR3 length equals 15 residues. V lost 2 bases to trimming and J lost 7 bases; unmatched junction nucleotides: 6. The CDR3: CASSPMGQGGNEQFF. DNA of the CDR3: TGTGCCAGCTCACCAATGGGACAGGGAGGGAATGAGCAGTTCTTC. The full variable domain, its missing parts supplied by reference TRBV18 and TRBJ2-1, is NAGVMQNPRHLVRRRGQEARLRCSPMKGHSHVYWYRQLPEEGLKFMVYLQKENIIDESGMPKERFSAEFPKEGPSILRIQQVVRGDSAAYFCASSPMGQGGNEQFFGPGTRLTVL.

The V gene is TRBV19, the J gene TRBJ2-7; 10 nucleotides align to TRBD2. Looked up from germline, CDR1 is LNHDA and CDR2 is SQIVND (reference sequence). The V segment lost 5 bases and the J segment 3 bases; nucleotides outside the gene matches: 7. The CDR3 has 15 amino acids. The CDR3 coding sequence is TGTGCCAGTAGTGCATCTAGCGGGAGTTACTACGAGCAGTACTTC. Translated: CASSASSGSYYEQYF.

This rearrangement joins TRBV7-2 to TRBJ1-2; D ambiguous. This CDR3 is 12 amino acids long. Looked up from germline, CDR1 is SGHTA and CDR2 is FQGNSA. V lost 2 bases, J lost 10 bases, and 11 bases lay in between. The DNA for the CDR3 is TGTGCCAGCAGCTTAACTCTAGTGGACTACACCTTC. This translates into CASSLTLVDYTF.

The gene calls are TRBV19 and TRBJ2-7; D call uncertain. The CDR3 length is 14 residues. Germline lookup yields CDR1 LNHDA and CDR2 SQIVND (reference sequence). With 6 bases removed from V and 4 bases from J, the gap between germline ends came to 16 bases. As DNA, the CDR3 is TGTGCCAGTAGAAGTTTCGGCGACCGTTACGAGCAGTACTTC. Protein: CASRSFGDRYEQYF.

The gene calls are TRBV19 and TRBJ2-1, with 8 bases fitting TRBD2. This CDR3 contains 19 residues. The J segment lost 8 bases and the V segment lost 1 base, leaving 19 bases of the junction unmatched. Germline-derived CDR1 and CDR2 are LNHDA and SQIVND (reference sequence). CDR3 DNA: TGTGCCAGTAGTATAGTTGGGTTTCTAGCGGGTACCCAGGCCGATGAGCAGTTCTTC. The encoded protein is CASSIVGFLAGTQADEQFF.

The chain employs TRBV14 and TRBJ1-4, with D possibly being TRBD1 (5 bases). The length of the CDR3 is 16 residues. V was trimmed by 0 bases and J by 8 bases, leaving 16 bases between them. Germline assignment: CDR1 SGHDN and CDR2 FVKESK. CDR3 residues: CASSQDQSGVREKLFF. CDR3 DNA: TGTGCCAGCAGCCAAGATCAGTCGGGGGTTCGCGAAAAACTGTTTTTT.

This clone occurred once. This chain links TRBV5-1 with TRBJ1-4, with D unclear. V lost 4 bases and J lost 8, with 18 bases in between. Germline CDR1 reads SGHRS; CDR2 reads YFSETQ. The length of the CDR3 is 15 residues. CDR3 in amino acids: CASSPGIKGSEKLFF. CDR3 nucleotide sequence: TGCGCCAGCAGCCCGGGCATCAAAGGGAGCGAAAAACTGTTTTTT.

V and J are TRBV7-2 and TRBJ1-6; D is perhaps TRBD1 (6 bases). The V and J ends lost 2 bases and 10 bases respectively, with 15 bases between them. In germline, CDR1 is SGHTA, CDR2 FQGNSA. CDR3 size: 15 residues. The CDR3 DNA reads TGTGCCAGCAGCTTAAGTATGCAGGGGAGCTCACCCCTCCACTTT. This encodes CASSLSMQGSSPLHF.

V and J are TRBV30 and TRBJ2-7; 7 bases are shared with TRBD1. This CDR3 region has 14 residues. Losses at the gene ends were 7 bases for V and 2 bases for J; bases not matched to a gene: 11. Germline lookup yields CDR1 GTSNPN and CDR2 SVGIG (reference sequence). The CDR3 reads CAYGIKTGPYEQYF. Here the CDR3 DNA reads TGTGCCTACGGAATAAAGACAGGGCCCTACGAGCAGTACTTC.

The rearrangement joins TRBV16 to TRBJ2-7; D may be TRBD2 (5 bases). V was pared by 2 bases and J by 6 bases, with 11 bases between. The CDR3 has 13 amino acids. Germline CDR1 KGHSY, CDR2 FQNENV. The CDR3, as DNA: TGTGCCAGCAGCCAAATTCTCCGGGGCGAGCAGTACTTC. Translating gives CASSQILRGEQYF.

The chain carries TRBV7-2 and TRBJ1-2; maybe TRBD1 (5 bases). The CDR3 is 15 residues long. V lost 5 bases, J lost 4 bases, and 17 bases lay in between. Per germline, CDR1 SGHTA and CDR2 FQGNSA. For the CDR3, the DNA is TGTGCCAGCAGCCAGGGCCGCAGGGAAGGCTATGGCTACACCTTC. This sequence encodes CASSQGRREGYGYTF.

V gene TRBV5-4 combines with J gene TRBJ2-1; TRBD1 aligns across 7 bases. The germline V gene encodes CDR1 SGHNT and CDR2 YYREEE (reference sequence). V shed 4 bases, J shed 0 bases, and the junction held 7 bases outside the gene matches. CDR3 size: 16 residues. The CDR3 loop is CASSPGQFSSYNEQFF. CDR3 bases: TGTGCCAGCAGCCCGGGACAGTTTAGCTCCTACAATGAGCAGTTCTTC.